The source of this T cell receptor (beta chain) is a study of shared clonotypes between healthy human individuals. Study-level background: Plates per donor: three CD4 naive, three CD4 memory, two CD8 naive, one CD8 memory.

Healthy and HIV-negative, the adult donors had no recent acute infections or vaccinations. The CDR3 runs to 15 residues. Trimming shortened V by 1 base and J by 3 bases, and 13 bases separated the two germline ends. CDR1 and CDR2 from the germline V gene are SGHTA and FQGNSA. Libraries were prepared by immunoSEQ multiplex PCR; TCRdb keeps only in-frame clonotypes and omits some of them. The sample contains 2 million to 2.5 million clones, 90% to 96% of which appear only once. Findings of the study overall: Sampling included only blood; tissue repertoires likely differ.

A word on this clone: Its target is unknown.

This chain links TRBV7-2 with TRBJ2-7; possibly TRBD2 for D (6 bases). The clonotype comes from a young man in good health. The specimen sequenced was naive CD4+ T cells sorted from blood. The sample's subset: CD45RA+ positively selected. This CDR3 reads CASSLDAGGIYEQYF. CDR3 in DNA: TGTGCCAGCAGCTTAGACGCGGGCGGGATCTACGAGCAGTACTTC.